This T cell receptor (beta chain) was sequenced during a study of OX40 agonist ivuxolimab in advanced cancers. Across the study: At roughly 80% male, the cohort had a mean age of 60 years, ranging from about 23 to 80.

Assay used: immunoSEQ multiplex PCR; TCRdb lists only in-frame clones, some missing. The sample includes 45,000 to 50,000 clones, 79% seen only once; the top ten take less than 2%. Germline-derived CDR1 and CDR2 are KGHSH and LQKENI. This CDR3 has 16 residues. Trimming shortened V by 0 bases and J by 5 bases, and 16 bases separated the two germline ends. The sample in question was CD4+ or CD8+ T cells sorted from blood, obtained in a trial of the OX40 agonist ivuxolimab. This TCR derives from an adult with an advanced solid tumor such as melanoma, head and neck, liver or kidney cancer. V usage is TRBV18 and J usage is TRBJ1-2; D might be TRBD1 (5 bases). The CDR3 is CASSPPGRALGYGYTF. CDR3 DNA: TGTGCCAGCTCACCACCGGGCAGGGCTTTGGGATATGGCTACACCTTC.